This paragraph reports one T cell receptor beta chain. Its target is unknown. The sample belongs to a study of cytomegalovirus exposure and HLA in healthy donors. Germline V gives CDR1 LGHNA, CDR2 YNFKEQ. This CDR3 contains 16 residues. V was trimmed by 4 bases and J by 3 bases, leaving 19 bases between them. PCR was performed using 60 Vbeta and 13 Jbeta primers. Assay used: immunoSEQ multiplex PCR; TCRdb lists only in-frame clones, some missing. The repertoire holds some 200,000 clones, roughly 84% seen once, with over 2% in the top ten. Study outcomes and limitations: TCR beta V segments were, for the most part, productive about 87% or about 30% of the time in an earlier analysis.

The rearrangement uses TRBV4-2 and TRBJ2-7, with D tentatively TRBD1 (9 bases). This TCR was recovered from a woman aged 45-65 years in good health and CMV-seropositive. The sample comprised PBMCs. The CDR3: CASSPGGTGNIYEQYF. The CDR3 bases are TGTGCCAGCAGCCCGGGGGGGACAGGGAATATCTACGAGCAGTACTTC.